Listed below are T cell receptor beta chains from one sample, sequenced in a study of blood T cell repertoires in COVID-19. Assay used: immunoSEQ multiplex PCR; TCRdb lists only in-frame clones, some missing. Of some 150,000 clones in the sample, 82% were seen once. Sequenced input: peripheral blood. Source of these receptors: a woman aged 80 or over with acute or convalescent COVID-19. Both conserved end residues are part of each CDR3. Each record gives: D gene, clone size, J gene, V gene, CDR3 protein, CDR3 DNA. A D gene is named only where the DNA matches it firmly. For some rows the clone size is stated as once, few or many, or as a class when expanded; others skip it.

D: NA
size: NA
J: TRBJ2-1
V: TRBV15
CDR3: CATSRKRGGATYNEQFF
DNA: TGTGCCACCAGCAGAAAAAGGGGGGGCGCGACTTACAATGAGCAGTTCTTC

D: NA
size: NA
J: TRBJ2-4
V: TRBV4-1
CDR3: CASSQETGIIQYF
DNA: TGCGCCAGCAGCCAAGAAACAGGGATTATTCAGTACTTC

D: NA
size: NA
J: TRBJ2-1
V: TRBV5-1
CDR3: CASSPGTSYNEQFF
DNA: TGCGCCAGCAGCCCGGGGACTTCCTACAATGAGCAGTTCTTC

D: NA
size: NA
J: TRBJ2-7
V: TRBV7-9
CDR3: CASSLSGRGYEQYF
DNA: TGTGCCAGCAGCTTATCGGGAAGAGGCTACGAGCAGTACTTC

D: TRBD1
size: NA
J: TRBJ2-3
V: TRBV7-6
CDR3: CASSLGKRGQASTDTQYF
DNA: TGTGCCAGCAGCTTAGGGAAGAGGGGACAGGCTAGCACAGATACGCAGTATTTT

D: NA
size: once
J: TRBJ1-6
V: TRBV15
CDR3: CATSRDGRASNSPLHF
DNA: TGTGCCACCAGCAGAGATGGGCGCGCAAGTAATTCACCCCTCCACTTT

D: NA
size: NA
J: TRBJ2-5
V: TRBV9
CDR3: CASSVASSRETQYF
DNA: TGTGCCAGCAGCGTAGCGTCGTCTCGGGAGACCCAGTACTTC

D: TRBD2
size: NA
J: TRBJ2-7
V: TRBV27
CDR3: CASSFRLAGGLEAYEQYF
DNA: TGTGCCAGCAGTTTTCGCTTAGCGGGGGGCCTGGAAGCCTACGAGCAGTACTTC

D: TRBD2
size: NA
J: TRBJ2-1
V: TRBV28
CDR3: CASSPRKLAGSREQFF
DNA: TGTGCCAGCAGCCCCCGAAAACTAGCGGGATCTCGGGAGCAGTTCTTC

D: TRBD1
size: NA
J: TRBJ1-2
V: TRBV7-2
CDR3: CASSPGQGGGYGYTF
DNA: TGTGCCAGCAGCCCCGGACAGGGTGGGGGCTATGGCTACACCTTC

D: NA
size: NA
J: TRBJ2-1
V: TRBV11-3
CDR3: CASSPGRRASGDEQFF
DNA: TGTGCCAGCAGCCCCGGCCGGAGGGCCTCAGGTGATGAGCAGTTCTTC

D: TRBD2
size: NA
J: TRBJ2-1
V: TRBV5-1
CDR3: CASTPGGGRSNEQFF
DNA: TGCGCCAGCACCCCCGGGGGGGGGAGGTCCAATGAGCAGTTCTTC

D: NA
size: NA
J: TRBJ2-3
V: TRBV12-3/TRBV12-4
CDR3: CASSPQGTQYF
DNA: TGTGCCAGCAGTCCCCAGGGTACGCAGTATTTT

D: NA
size: few
J: TRBJ2-7
V: TRBV7-9
CDR3: CASSFVAQGPYEQYF
DNA: TGTGCCAGCAGCTTTGTGGCTCAGGGCCCCTACGAGCAGTACTTC

D: NA
size: once
J: TRBJ1-4
V: TRBV5-6
CDR3: CASAPGLRDEKLFF
DNA: TGTGCCAGCGCGCCGGGACTGAGGGATGAAAAACTGTTTTTT

D: TRBD1
size: NA
J: TRBJ1-3
V: TRBV28
CDR3: CASDEDRDGNTIYF
DNA: TGTGCCAGCGACGAAGACAGGGATGGAAACACCATATATTTT

D: NA
size: NA
J: TRBJ1-1
V: TRBV27
CDR3: CASRSRENTEAFF
DNA: TGTGCCAGCAGATCACGAGAGAACACTGAAGCTTTCTTT

D: NA
size: once
J: TRBJ1-1
V: TRBV5-1
CDR3: CASSLAPRTEAFF
DNA: TGCGCCAGCAGCTTGGCCCCTAGAACTGAAGCTTTCTTT

D: TRBD1
size: NA
J: TRBJ2-1
V: TRBV11-2
CDR3: CASSLVQGAGNEQFF
DNA: TGTGCCAGCAGCTTAGTCCAGGGGGCGGGAAATGAGCAGTTCTTC

D: NA
size: NA
J: TRBJ1-5
V: TRBV5-8
CDR3: CASSFRQFNQPQHF
DNA: TGTGCCAGCAGTTTCCGACAGTTCAATCAGCCCCAGCATTTT

D: NA
size: NA
J: TRBJ1-6
V: TRBV25-1
CDR3: CASSDPGSSPLHF
DNA: TGTGCCAGCAGTGACCCAGGGTCTTCACCCCTCCACTTT

D: TRBD2
size: NA
J: TRBJ2-1
V: TRBV6-2/TRBV6-3
CDR3: CASSYSGLAGVNEQFF
DNA: TGTGCCAGCAGTTACTCCGGACTAGCGGGAGTCAATGAGCAGTTCTTC

D: TRBD1
size: NA
J: TRBJ1-1
V: TRBV19
CDR3: CASRPFDRENTEAFF
DNA: TGTGCCAGTAGACCCTTTGACAGGGAGAACACTGAAGCTTTCTTT

D: NA
size: NA
J: TRBJ2-5
V: TRBV15
CDR3: CATSRRLANQETQYF
DNA: TGTGCCACCAGCCGGCGGTTAGCGAACCAAGAGACCCAGTACTTC

D: TRBD1
size: NA
J: TRBJ1-5
V: TRBV4-1
CDR3: CASSLRGDQPQHF
DNA: TGCGCCAGCAGCCTCAGGGGGGATCAGCCCCAGCATTTT

D: TRBD1
size: NA
J: TRBJ2-2
V: TRBV27
CDR3: CASTPLDRGGTGELFF
DNA: TGTGCCAGCACCCCTCTGGACAGGGGTGGAACCGGGGAGCTGTTTTTT

D: TRBD1
size: NA
J: TRBJ2-7
V: TRBV7-9
CDR3: CASSGRPGTGAYEQYF
DNA: TGTGCCAGCAGCGGCAGACCCGGGACAGGGGCCTACGAGCAGTACTTC

D: NA
size: NA
J: TRBJ2-7
V: TRBV28
CDR3: CASSLWGGQKSSYEQYF
DNA: TGTGCCAGCAGTTTATGGGGGGGGCAGAAGAGCTCCTACGAGCAGTACTTC

D: TRBD2
size: NA
J: TRBJ2-1
V: TRBV18
CDR3: CASSRGSGRGYNEQFF
DNA: TGTGCCAGCTCGCGCGGTAGCGGGAGGGGTTACAATGAGCAGTTCTTC

D: NA
size: NA
J: TRBJ2-5
V: TRBV3-1/TRBV3-2
CDR3: CASSQDLTGGETQYF
DNA: TGTGCCAGCAGCCAAGATCTCACTGGGGGGGAGACCCAGTACTTC

D: NA
size: NA
J: TRBJ1-2
V: TRBV5-1
CDR3: CASSSHPGENYGYTF
DNA: TGCGCCAGCAGCTCCCACCCAGGGGAGAACTATGGCTACACCTTC

D: TRBD2
size: few
J: TRBJ2-4
V: TRBV4-2
CDR3: CASYPSGLAGKKNIQYF
DNA: TGTGCCAGCTACCCGTCAGGACTAGCGGGAAAAAAAAACATTCAGTACTTC

D: TRBD1
size: once
J: TRBJ1-2
V: TRBV2
CDR3: CASSPTRQGTDGYTF
DNA: TGTGCCAGCAGCCCCACCCGACAGGGGACGGATGGCTACACCTTC

D: TRBD2
size: medium-sized
J: TRBJ2-1
V: TRBV27
CDR3: CASSLYGGGARYNEQFF
DNA: TGTGCCAGCAGTTTATATGGCGGGGGGGCTAGATACAATGAGCAGTTCTTC

D: NA
size: NA
J: TRBJ1-1
V: TRBV5-1
CDR3: CASSLAGANTEAFF
DNA: TGCGCCAGCAGCTTGGCAGGGGCCAACACTGAAGCTTTCTTT

D: NA
size: once
J: TRBJ1-1
V: TRBV23-1
CDR3: CASSQGTFGAFF
DNA: TGCGCCAGCAGTCAAGGGACTTTTGGAGCTTTCTTT

D: NA
size: NA
J: TRBJ1-2
V: TRBV20-1
CDR3: CSAPGPRGYTF
DNA: TGCAGTGCGCCTGGCCCGCGGGGCTACACCTTC

D: TRBD2
size: NA
J: TRBJ2-1
V: TRBV5-1
CDR3: CASSRSGRRGEGEQFF
DNA: TGCGCCAGCAGCCGTAGCGGGAGGAGGGGGGAAGGTGAGCAGTTCTTC

D: NA
size: once
J: TRBJ1-1
V: TRBV7-8
CDR3: CASSLGLRTEAFF
DNA: TGTGCCAGCAGCTTGGGACTGAGGACTGAAGCTTTCTTT

D: TRBD1
size: NA
J: TRBJ1-6
V: TRBV6-6
CDR3: CASSLRQGGSPLHF
DNA: TGTGCCAGCAGTTTGCGACAGGGAGGCTCACCCCTCCACTTT

D: NA
size: NA
J: TRBJ1-4
V: TRBV9
CDR3: CASSGRDEKLFF
DNA: TGTGCCAGCAGCGGCAGGGATGAAAAACTGTTTTTT

D: NA
size: NA
J: TRBJ1-5
V: TRBV6-2/TRBV6-3
CDR3: CASSHPFDRLNQPQHF
DNA: TGTGCCAGCAGTCACCCTTTCGACAGGCTCAATCAGCCCCAGCATTTT

D: TRBD1
size: NA
J: TRBJ1-5
V: TRBV7-8
CDR3: CASSRGTGGQPQHF
DNA: TGTGCCAGCAGTAGGGGGACAGGGGGTCAGCCCCAGCATTTT

D: TRBD2
size: NA
J: TRBJ2-7
V: TRBV13
CDR3: CASSIGLASSYEQYF
DNA: TGTGCCAGCAGCATTGGACTAGCGAGCTCCTACGAGCAGTACTTC

D: NA
size: once
J: TRBJ2-7
V: TRBV5-1
CDR3: CASSLGSGKYEQYF
DNA: TGCGCCAGCAGCTTGGGGAGCGGCAAGTACGAGCAGTACTTC

D: NA
size: once
J: TRBJ1-2
V: TRBV5-4
CDR3: CASSHKQVMDYGYTF
DNA: TGTGCCAGCAGCCACAAACAGGTCATGGACTATGGCTACACCTTC

D: TRBD2
size: NA
J: TRBJ2-3
V: TRBV13
CDR3: CASSLTSSGGVFF
DNA: TGTGCCAGCAGCTTAACGTCTAGCGGGGGGGTATTTTTT

D: TRBD2
size: NA
J: TRBJ2-1
V: TRBV2
CDR3: CASSTWTDLGLAGGKSASYNEQFF
DNA: TGTGCCAGCAGTACTTGGACCGACTTGGGACTAGCGGGAGGGAAGTCTGCTTCCTACAATGAGCAGTTCTTC

D: NA
size: NA
J: TRBJ2-3
V: TRBV5-1
CDR3: CASNRQPLPNNTDTQYF
DNA: TGCGCCAGCAACCGACAGCCCCTACCGAATAACACAGATACGCAGTATTTT

D: TRBD1
size: NA
J: TRBJ2-2
V: TRBV4-1
CDR3: CASSLLAVAGGRRNTGELFF
DNA: TGCGCCAGCAGCCTATTGGCGGTGGCAGGGGGTCGGAGGAACACCGGGGAGCTGTTTTTT

D: TRBD1
size: NA
J: TRBJ2-4
V: TRBV19
CDR3: CASSMRGTGVSFAKNIQYF
DNA: TGTGCCAGTAGTATGAGGGGGACAGGGGTGTCTTTTGCCAAAAACATTCAGTACTTC

D: NA
size: once
J: TRBJ2-7
V: TRBV20-1
CDR3: CSVDGTREQYF
DNA: TGCAGTGTTGATGGGACACGCGAGCAGTACTTC

D: NA
size: NA
J: TRBJ2-5
V: TRBV20-1
CDR3: CSAGGSETQYF
DNA: TGCAGTGCTGGGGGCAGCGAGACCCAGTACTTC

D: NA
size: NA
J: TRBJ2-7
V: TRBV5-1
CDR3: CASSLDWKQYYEQYF
DNA: TGCGCCAGCAGCTTGGACTGGAAACAGTACTACGAGCAGTACTTC